This is a list of T cell receptor beta chains from one sample in a study of cytomegalovirus exposure and HLA in healthy donors. Only in-frame clones appear in the TCRdb table, and some are missing; sequencing was by immunoSEQ multiplex PCR. Of hundreds of thousands of clones listed, more than 75% are singletons. The sample consisted of PBMCs. All receptors come from a woman under 30 in good health and CMV-seronegative. Each CDR3 is given with its conserved first and last residue. Fields, in order: J gene, D gene, V gene, clone size, CDR3 DNA, CDR3 protein. D genes are given only for firm matches. Expanded clones get a size class; other rows say once, few or many, or leave the size out.

TRBJ2-3 - TRBV18 - TGTGCCAGCTCACCATCAACGGGGGCAGATACGCAGTATTTT CASSPSTGADTQYF
TRBJ2-7 - TRBV15 - TGTGCCACCAGCAGACAGGGGAACTACGAGCAGTACTTC CATSRQGNYEQYF
TRBJ2-7 TRBD1 TRBV19 - TGTGCCAGTAGTGCGGGGACAGGCCCAGCCTACGAGCAGTACTTC CASSAGTGPAYEQYF
TRBJ2-2 TRBD1 TRBV7-8 - TGTGCCAGCAGCTTGAACAGGGGAAAGGACACCGGGGAGCTGTTTTTT CASSLNRGKDTGELFF
TRBJ2-3 - TRBV7-3 - TGTGCCAGCAGCTTAATGAGCGGAAGCACAGATACGCAGTATTTT CASSLMSGSTDTQYF
TRBJ1-3 TRBD1 TRBV28 - TGTGCCAGCAGACAACAGGGGGCGCCAGGAAACACCATATATTTT CASRQQGAPGNTIYF
TRBJ1-2 - TRBV6-1 - TGTGCCAGCAGTGGTAGGACGGGGGGGTTAGTCGGCTATGGCTACACCTTC CASSGRTGGLVGYGYTF
TRBJ2-7 TRBD1 TRBV28 - TGTGCCAGCCACGGACAGGGAGGCTCCTACGAGCAGTACTTC CASHGQGGSYEQYF
TRBJ2-1 TRBD1 TRBV5-6 - TGTGCCAGCAGCCTTAGACAGGGGCTGGGGTACAATGAGCAGTTCTTC CASSLRQGLGYNEQFF
TRBJ1-5 TRBD1 TRBV28 - TGTGCCAGCAGTCCCGGACAGGGTAATCAGCCCCAGCATTTT CASSPGQGNQPQHF
TRBJ2-1 TRBD2 TRBV9 - TGTGCCAGCAGCCTCAGAGGAGCGGGGAGGGACAATGAGCAGTTCTTC CASSLRGAGRDNEQFF
TRBJ2-5 TRBD2 TRBV15 few TGTGCCACCAGCAGTGGGCGGACTAGCGATCAAGAGACCCAGTACTTC CATSSGRTSDQETQYF
TRBJ1-1 TRBD1 TRBV27 - TGTGCCAGCAGCTACAGGGGGCAAAGGACTGAAGCTTTCTTT CASSYRGQRTEAFF
TRBJ2-2 TRBD1 TRBV6-6 - TGTGCCAGCAGTCCCCGGGACAGGGTCACCGGGGAGCTGTTTTTT CASSPRDRVTGELFF
TRBJ2-3 - TRBV9 - TGTGCCAGCAGCTCCCACGGAGATACGCAGTATTTT CASSSHGDTQYF
TRBJ2-7 TRBD1 TRBV28 - TGTGCCAGCAGCTCCGGGACAGGGGGGTACGAGCAGTACTTC CASSSGTGGYEQYF
TRBJ1-1 - TRBV29-1 - TGCAGCGTGGTGGGGGGGCCCATGAACACTGAAGCTTTCTTT CSVVGGPMNTEAFF
TRBJ2-7 - TRBV6-1 - TGTGCCAGCGAGGGCTATCAGCAGTACTTC CASEGYQQYF
TRBJ2-1 TRBD2 TRBV5-1 - TGCGCCAGCAGCTTGGCCGGACTAGCGGACTACAATGAGCAGTTCTTC CASSLAGLADYNEQFF
TRBJ2-1 TRBD2 TRBV6-1 - TGTGCCAGCAGTGACGAGGCCGGGACTAGCTTTTCTATTGAGCAGTTCTTC CASSDEAGTSFSIEQFF
TRBJ2-3 TRBD2 TRBV28 - TGTGCCAGCACCCCCCAGGTGGGACTAGCGGGAGGCGGGGATACGCAGTATTTT CASTPQVGLAGGGDTQYF
TRBJ1-2 - TRBV2 - TGTGCCAGCAGTCCGCAGACTAACTATGGCTACACCTTC CASSPQTNYGYTF
TRBJ2-7 TRBD2 TRBV7-8 - TGTGCCAGCAAGACTAGCACGAGCTCCTACGAGCAGTACTTC CASKTSTSSYEQYF
TRBJ2-7 - TRBV6-1 - TGTGCCAGCAGTGAAGTAGCCACTGCGACGGTGCAGTACTTC CASSEVATATVQYF
TRBJ2-2 - TRBV5-6 once TGTGCCAGCAGCTCTCCGGGGGACAGACTATCGAACACCGGGGAGCTGTTTTTT CASSSPGDRLSNTGELFF
TRBJ2-3 - TRBV19 few TGTGCCAGTAGTGTTGAAGGACATCCGTATACGCAGTATTTT CASSVEGHPYTQYF
TRBJ2-1 TRBD2 TRBV19 - TGTGCCAGTAGTGGGGCTGGGGGAGGGCATGAGCAGTTCTTC CASSGAGGGHEQFF